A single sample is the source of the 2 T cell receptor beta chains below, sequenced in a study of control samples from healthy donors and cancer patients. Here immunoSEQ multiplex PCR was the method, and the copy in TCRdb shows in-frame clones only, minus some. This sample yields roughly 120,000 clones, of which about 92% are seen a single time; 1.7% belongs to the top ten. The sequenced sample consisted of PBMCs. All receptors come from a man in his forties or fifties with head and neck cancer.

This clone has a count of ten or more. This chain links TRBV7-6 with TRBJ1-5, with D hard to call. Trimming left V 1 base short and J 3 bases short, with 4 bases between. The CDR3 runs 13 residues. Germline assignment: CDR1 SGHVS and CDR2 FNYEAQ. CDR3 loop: CASSLGNNQPQHF. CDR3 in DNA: TGTGCCAGCAGCTTAGGCAACAATCAGCCCCAGCATTTT.

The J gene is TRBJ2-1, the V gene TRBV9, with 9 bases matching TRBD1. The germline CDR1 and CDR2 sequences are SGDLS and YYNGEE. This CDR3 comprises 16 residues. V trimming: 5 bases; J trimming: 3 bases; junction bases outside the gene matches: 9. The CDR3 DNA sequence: TGTGCCAGCAGTGCCGGCACAGGGGGCGTCTACAATGAGCAGTTCTTC. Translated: CASSAGTGGVYNEQFF.